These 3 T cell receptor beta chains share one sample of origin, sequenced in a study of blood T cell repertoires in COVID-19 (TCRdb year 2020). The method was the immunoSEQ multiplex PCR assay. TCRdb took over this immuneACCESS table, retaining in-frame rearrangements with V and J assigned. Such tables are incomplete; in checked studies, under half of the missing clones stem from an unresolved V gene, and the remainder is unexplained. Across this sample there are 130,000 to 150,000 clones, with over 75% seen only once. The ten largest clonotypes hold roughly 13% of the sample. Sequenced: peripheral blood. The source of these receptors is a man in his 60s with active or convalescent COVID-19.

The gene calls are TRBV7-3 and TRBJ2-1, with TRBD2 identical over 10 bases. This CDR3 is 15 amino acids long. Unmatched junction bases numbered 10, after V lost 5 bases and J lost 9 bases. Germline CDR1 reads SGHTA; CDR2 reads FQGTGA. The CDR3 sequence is CASSPSGVAGGEQFF. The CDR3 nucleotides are TGTGCCAGCAGCCCCAGCGGGGTAGCGGGGGGTGAGCAGTTCTTC. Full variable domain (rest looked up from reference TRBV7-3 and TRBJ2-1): GAGVSQTPSNKVTEKGKYVELRCDPISGHTALYWYRQSLGQGPEFLIYFQGTGAADDSGLPNDRFFAVRPEGSVSTLKIQRTERGDSAVYLCASSPSGVAGGEQFFGPGTRLTVL.

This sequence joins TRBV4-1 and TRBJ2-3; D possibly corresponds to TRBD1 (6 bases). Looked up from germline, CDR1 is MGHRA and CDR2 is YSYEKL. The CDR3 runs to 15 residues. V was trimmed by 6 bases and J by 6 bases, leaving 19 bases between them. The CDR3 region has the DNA TGCGCCAGCAGGACCGACAGGAATGGCGTGGATACGCAGTATTTT. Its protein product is CASRTDRNGVDTQYF.

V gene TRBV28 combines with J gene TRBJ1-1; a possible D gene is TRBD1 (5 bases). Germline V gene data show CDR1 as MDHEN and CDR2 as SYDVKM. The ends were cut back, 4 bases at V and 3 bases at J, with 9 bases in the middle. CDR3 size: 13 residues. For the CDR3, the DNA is TGTGCCAGCAGTTGGGGAGGGGACACTGAAGCTTTCTTT. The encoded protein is CASSWGGDTEAFF.